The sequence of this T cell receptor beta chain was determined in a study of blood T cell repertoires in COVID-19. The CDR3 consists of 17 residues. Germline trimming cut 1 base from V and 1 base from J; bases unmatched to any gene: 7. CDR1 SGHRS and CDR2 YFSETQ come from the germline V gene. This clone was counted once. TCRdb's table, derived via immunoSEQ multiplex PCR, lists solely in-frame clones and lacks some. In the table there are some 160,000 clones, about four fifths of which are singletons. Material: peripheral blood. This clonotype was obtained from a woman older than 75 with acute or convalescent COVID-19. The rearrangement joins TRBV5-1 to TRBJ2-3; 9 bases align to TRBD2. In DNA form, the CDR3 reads TGCGCCAGCAGCTTGAGACGGGCTAGCGGGGGCACAGATACGCAGTATTTT. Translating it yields CASSLRRASGGTDTQYF.